This TCR beta chain was captured in a study of blood T cell repertoires in COVID-19. Study summary: Samples representing acute and convalescent COVID-19 were sourced from the United States, Italy and Spain. T cells, B-cell-depleted T cells, or PBMCs supplied cDNA or gDNA.

Before being deemed recovered, Cohort 3 donors had two negative PCRs, clearance, or symptom resolution. Trimming stripped 3 bases from V and 7 bases from J, with 6 bases between. This CDR3 is built from 11 residues. Germline assignment: CDR1 SGHAT and CDR2 FQNNGV. This clone has only one observation. Per the authors' pipeline: From reference gene primer amplification, estimates of nucleated cell counts were derived. Sequencing was performed with immunoSEQ multiplex PCR; in TCRdb, only in-frame clones are kept and a portion is missing. V and J calls and clone size are copied from that table; D and trimming were computed from the DNA. The table lists a few hundred thousand clones, over 75% of them singletons.

The TCR was taken from a woman in her thirties who had recovered from COVID-19. The rearrangement joins TRBV11-2 to TRBJ1-1; D is uncertain. Material for sequencing was PBMCs or T cells enriched from blood (not recorded which). The CDR3 is CASSFSFEAFF. CDR3 nucleotide sequence: TGTGCCAGCAGCTTCTCCTTTGAAGCTTTCTTT.